The table lists the clone carrying this TCR beta chain with a few counts. Its target is not known. The data derive from a study of response to subunit inactivated influenza vaccine. V lost 4 bases, J lost 4 bases, and 12 bases lay in between. CDR1 and CDR2 (germline): ENHRY, SYGVKD. This CDR3 contains 14 residues. Study-wide results and limits: Seasonal influenza vaccination, on each occasion, was suggested by the authors to recruit few new T cells.

Each CDR3 protein gets one entry after TCRdb re-called the RT-PCR reads with MiXCR. The sample records 500,000 to 600,000 distinct CDR3 sequences, 10% to 15% being singletons. The gene calls are TRBV10-3 and TRBJ2-3; D perhaps matches TRBD2 (5 bases). The sequence was obtained from a man aged 45-65 years who received an inactivated influenza vaccine. Sequences were derived from PBMCs from blood, sampled on the day of vaccination. The CDR3 DNA sequence: TGTGCCATCAGTGCCACTAGTGGATCAGATACGCAGTATTTT. Translation gives CAISATSGSDTQYF.